These 29 T cell receptor beta chains were sequenced from one sample in a study of T cell repertoires in cytomegalovirus infection. Via MiXCR, TCRdb re-called the reads, giving one row per CDR3 protein. The sample lists about 920,000 distinct CDR3 sequences, around 30% seen once, with more than 12% in the top ten. Antigens of these TCRs are unknown. The sample here was cultured CD8+ T cells from PBMCs, taken from culture after CMV antigen stimulation. The origin of the receptors is a human donor in good health (CMV status not recorded). Some clones in this sample may be carry-over from other donors' samples.

The gene calls are TRBV14 and TRBJ1-2; 9 nucleotides align to TRBD1. V dropped 4 bases and J dropped 4; count of bases not matched to a gene: 10. CDR1 SGHDN and CDR2 FVKESK come from the germline V gene. The CDR3 is 16 residues long. CDR3 nucleotides: TGTGCCAGCAGCCTAACGACAGGGGGGTATGCCTATGGCTACACCTTC. Amino acid sequence: CASSLTTGGYAYGYTF.

In DNA form, the CDR3 reads TGTGCCACGCAGGGACAGGGGGCGTTCGATGAGCAGTTCTTC. It encodes CATQGQGAFDEQFF. The rearrangement links TRBV2 to TRBJ2-1; 12 nucleotides agree with TRBD1. In germline, CDR1 is SNHLY, CDR2 FYNNEI. Germline trimming cut 10 bases from V and 8 bases from J; bases unmatched to any gene: 9. The CDR3 runs to 14 residues.

This clonotype turned up a few times. The chain couples TRBV2 to TRBJ2-1; 11 bases match TRBD1. V trimming: 7 bases; J trimming: 8 bases; junction bases outside the gene matches: 4. Germline assignment: CDR1 SNHLY and CDR2 FYNNEI. The CDR3 runs 13 residues. CDR3: CASIRTGGYEQFF. CDR3 nucleotides: TGTGCCAGCATACGGACAGGGGGCTATGAGCAGTTCTTC.

This chain uses TRBV7-8 with TRBJ1-2, with D perhaps matching TRBD1 (6 bases). The V and J ends lost 5 bases and 0 bases respectively, with 13 bases between them. Looked up from germline, CDR1 is SGHVS and CDR2 is FQNEAQ. The CDR3 extends over 15 amino acids. DNA of the CDR3: TGTGCCAGCAGCCCCGGGGGGCTAACTAACTATGGCTACACCTTC. Protein: CASSPGGLTNYGYTF. Full variable domain (remainder filled in from reference TRBV7-8 and TRBJ1-2): GAGVSQSPRYKVAKRGQDVALRCDPISGHVSLFWYQQALGQGPEFLTYFQNEAQLDKSGLPSDRFFAERPEGSVSTLKIQRTQQEDSAVYLCASSPGGLTNYGYTFGSGTRLTVV.

This clonotype was picked up one time. The chain uses TRBV27 and TRBJ2-1, with 8 bases aligning to TRBD2. The ends lost 5 bases at V and 5 bases at J; junction bases unmatched: 14. The germline V gene encodes CDR1 MNHEY and CDR2 SMNVEV (reference sequence). There are 17 residues in the CDR3. CDR3 DNA: TGTGCCAGCAGTCCCCTATTGGCGGGGGGCCCCCACAATGAGCAGTTCTTC. This encodes CASSPLLAGGPHNEQFF.

This clonotype was picked up a small number of times. The chain carries TRBV6-5 and TRBJ2-2; D may be TRBD2 (7 bases). The germline V gene has CDR1 MNHEY and CDR2 SVGAGI. Trimming removed 6 bases at V and 0 bases at J, with 14 bases between. The CDR3 is 16 residues long. CDR3 in DNA: TGTGCCAGCAGCCGCTCGGGGGGCGCGAACACCGGGGAGCTGTTTTTT. It is translated as CASSRSGGANTGELFF.

This clonotype has only a few counts. The V call is TRBV7-6, the J call TRBJ2-1; TRBD2 aligns across 11 bases. Germline V lookup: CDR1 SGHVS, CDR2 FNYEAQ. V trimming: 2 bases; J trimming: 6 bases; junction bases outside the gene matches: 12. The CDR3 loop spans 18 amino acids. CDR3 sequence: CASSLPPSGGTPSNEQFF. CDR3 nucleotides: TGTGCCAGCAGCTTACCGCCTAGCGGGGGGACTCCTAGCAATGAGCAGTTCTTC.

Concerning this clonotype itself: One junction end does not reproduce the germline sequence, and a read error may be involved. The rearrangement uses TRBV27 and TRBJ1-1; TRBD1 matches 8 bases. The CDR3 is 15 amino acids. Germline values: CDR1 MNHEY, CDR2 SMNVEV (reference sequence). CDR3 DNA sequence: TGTGCCAACAGTCCTCCCAGGGGGCCGAACACTGAAGCTTTCTTT. It yields the protein CANSPPRGPNTEAFF.

This chain joins TRBV20-1 and TRBJ2-1, with 9 bases matching TRBD2. The CDR3 totals 15 residues. Germline lookup yields CDR1 DFQATT and CDR2 SNEGSKA (reference sequence). The V segment lost 0 bases and the J segment 7 bases; nucleotides outside the gene matches: 7. The CDR3 nucleotides read TGCAGTGCTAGAGATCCGGGACTAGCCGGAAATGAGCAGTTCTTC. Its protein is CSARDPGLAGNEQFF.

This clonotype occurred a few times. This chain joins TRBV6-9 and TRBJ2-7, with D perhaps TRBD2 (6 bases). The CDR3 consists of 13 residues. Trimming removed 2 bases from V and 5 bases from J, with 10 bases in between. The germline CDR1 and CDR2 sequences are MNHGY and SVAAGI. This CDR3 reads CASSYNPGDEQYV. CDR3 nucleotide sequence: TGTGCCAGCAGTTATAACCCGGGGGACGAGCAGTACGTC.

This clonotype turned up a few times. This chain links TRBV6-8 with TRBJ1-2; 8 bases agree with TRBD1. CDR1 MNHGY and CDR2 SAAAGT come from the germline V gene. The CDR3 totals 17 residues. V was clipped by 2 bases and J by 4 bases; unmatched bases: 12. As DNA, the CDR3 is TGTGCCAGCAGTTACGAGGGGACATCAGGGGGCGGCTATGGCTACACCTTC. This translates into CASSYEGTSGGGYGYTF.

This sequence joins TRBV4-3 and TRBJ2-1; D is unclear. From germline, CDR1 is LGHNA and CDR2 YSLEER. The CDR3 has 15 amino acids. Trimming took off 1 base at V and 6 bases at J, with 13 bases between the two ends. CDR3 DNA sequence: TGCGCCAGCAGCCAAGGCCCCGCTGCGGTCAATGAGCAGTTCTTC. Protein sequence: CASSQGPAAVNEQFF.

This clonotype occurred a few times. This sequence joins TRBV24-1 and TRBJ2-1, with TRBD1 matching 7 bases. The CDR3 spans 14 residues. Germline lookup yields CDR1 KGHDR and CDR2 SFDVKD. The trim removed 5 bases at V and 5 bases at J, leaving 5 bases unmatched. For the CDR3, the DNA is TGTGCCACCAGTGTTCCGGGGACAGACAATGAGCAGTTCTTC. This encodes CATSVPGTDNEQFF.

This clonotype was seen many times. J is TRBJ2-1 and V is TRBV7-2, with TRBD2 as a possible D gene (7 bases). Trimming cost V 10 bases and J 3 bases, with 19 bases left between them. Germline values: CDR1 SGHTA, CDR2 FQGNSA. The CDR3 is 15 amino acids. The CDR3 DNA follows: TGTGCCACCTCGCTCCCGGGGGGCCTCTACAATGAGCAGTTCTTC. It encodes CATSLPGGLYNEQFF.

This clonotype has more than one count but fewer than ten. The chain joins TRBV7-9 to TRBJ2-5, with 10 nucleotides matching TRBD1. The V segment lost 6 bases and the J segment 5 bases; nucleotides outside the gene matches: 12. CDR1 is SEHNR and CDR2 is FQNEAQ in the germline V gene (reference sequence). The CDR3 has 16 residues. CDR3 in amino acids: CASRPFGTGEEETQYF. The DNA of the CDR3 is TGTGCCAGCAGACCATTTGGGACAGGGGAAGAGGAGACCCAGTACTTC. The variable domain in full, with the rest retrieved from reference TRBV7-9 and TRBJ2-5, is DTGVSQNPRHKITKRGQNVTFRCDPISEHNRLYWYRQTLGQGPEFLTYFQNEAQLEKSRLLSDRFSAERPKGSFSTLEIQRTEQGDSAMYLCASRPFGTGEEETQYFGPGTRLLVL.

V usage is TRBV12-3 or TRBV12-4 and J usage is TRBJ2-1; 12 bases are a match to TRBD1. Trimming took 8 bases from V and 8 from J; bases not matched to a gene: 10. This CDR3 has 15 amino acids. CDR3 loop: CASGGGQGASDEQFF. CDR3 coding DNA: TGTGCCAGCGGTGGGGGACAGGGGGCTTCAGATGAGCAGTTCTTC.

This clonotype was observed a few times. The genes are TRBV7-9 and TRBJ2-7; weak D call: TRBD2 (5 bases). V was shortened by 1 base and J by 0 bases, with 10 bases between the two germline ends. CDR3 length: 15 residues. Germline V gives CDR1 SEHNR, CDR2 FQNEAQ (reference sequence). The DNA of the CDR3 is TGTGCCAGCAGCTTAGTGGAGGTGAGCTCCTACGAGCAGTACTTC. Amino acid sequence: CASSLVEVSSYEQYF.

This clonotype was detected many times. The chain combines TRBV7-2 with TRBJ1-5; D might be TRBD1 (5 bases). There are 18 residues in the CDR3. Germline assignment: CDR1 SGHTA and CDR2 FQGNSA. V gave up 0 bases and J gave up 7 bases, with 22 bases separating them. CDR3 DNA: TGTGCCAGCAGCTTAGCGTATGAGGAGGGATGGGGGGTACAGCCCCAGCATTTT. Translation: CASSLAYEEGWGVQPQHF.

CDR3 sequence (DNA): TGTGCCAGCAGTTTATATGGGGTAGATACGCAGTATTTT. This encodes CASSLYGVDTQYF. This sequence joins TRBV12-3 or TRBV12-4 and TRBJ2-3; D is undetermined. The CDR3 has 13 residues. Trimming cost V 2 bases and J 5 bases, with 8 bases left between them.

This clonotype was picked up a small number of times. As DNA, the CDR3 is TGTGCCAGCAGCCAGGCGGGACAGAACTCCTACAATGAGCAGTTCTTC. Residues: CASSQAGQNSYNEQFF. V and J are TRBV4-2 and TRBJ2-1, with a possible D match to TRBD1 (7 bases). Per the germline V gene, CDR1 is LGHNA and CDR2 is YNFKEQ. With 3 bases removed from V and 0 bases from J, the gap between germline ends came to 12 bases. The CDR3 runs 16 residues.

The CDR3 loop reads CANPGGPNYGYTF. The CDR3 DNA follows: TGTGCCAACCCTGGGGGACCGAACTATGGCTACACCTTC. The rearrangement links TRBV2 to TRBJ1-2; a weak D match, TRBD1 (5 bases). Germline CDR1 reads SNHLY; CDR2 reads FYNNEI. The CDR3 spans 13 residues. Trimming stripped 10 bases from V and 2 bases from J, with 14 bases between.

This chain uses TRBV10-2 with TRBJ1-6, with TRBD1 matching over 9 bases. V lost 7 bases to trimming and J lost 10 bases; unmatched junction nucleotides: 17. This CDR3 comprises 17 residues. Germline assignment: CDR1 WSHSY and CDR2 SAAADI. CDR3 in DNA: TGCGCCAGCACCCTGGGGTCCGGGGACAGGGACGGGTCACCCCTCCACTTT. Its translation is CASTLGSGDRDGSPLHF.

CDR3 coding DNA: TGTGCCAGCAGCACGACCGAGGATGAGCAGTTCTTC. As protein: CASSTTEDEQFF. The chain carries TRBV7-6 and TRBJ2-1; D gene unclear. CDR3 length: 12 residues. Trimming cost V 5 bases and J 8 bases, with 10 bases left between them. In germline, CDR1 is SGHVS, CDR2 FNYEAQ.

This clonotype appeared a few times. The chain combines TRBV6-5 with TRBJ1-3; TRBD1 matches at 9 bases. The CDR3 has 15 residues. From germline, CDR1 is MNHEY and CDR2 SVGAGI. V shed 4 bases, J shed 4 bases, and the junction held 5 bases outside the gene matches. The CDR3 DNA reads as TGTGCCAGCAGTTTTTCACAGGGGGCAGGAAACACCATATATTTT. It specifies CASSFSQGAGNTIYF.

The chain joins TRBV9 to TRBJ1-1; no reliable D call. CDR3 length: 14 amino acids. The V gene lost 1 base and the J gene lost 7 bases, with 14 bases spanning the gap. Looked up from germline, CDR1 is SGDLS and CDR2 is YYNGEE. In nucleotides, the CDR3 is TGTGCCAGCAGCGTAAACGAGGGTCTGGATGAAGCTTTCTTT. The encoded protein is CASSVNEGLDEAFF. The whole variable domain, filled in from reference TRBV9 and TRBJ1-1, reads DSGVTQTPKHLITATGQRVTLRCSPRSGDLSVYWYQQSLDQGLQFLIQYYNGEERAKGNILERFSAQQFPDLHSELNLSSLELGDSALYFCASSVNEGLDEAFFGQGTRLTVV.

The V gene is TRBV3-1, the J gene TRBJ2-7, with 7 bases fitting TRBD1. The CDR3 loop spans 13 amino acids. The V and J ends lost 3 bases and 3 bases, in that order; junction bases with no gene match: 2. CDR1 and CDR2 from the germline V gene are LGHDT and YNNKEL (reference sequence). The CDR3 protein is CASSQGTVYEQYF. CDR3 DNA sequence: TGTGCCAGCAGCCAGGGGACAGTCTACGAGCAGTACTTC.

Concerning this clonotype: Germline and junction disagree at one end, which may indicate a read error. V gene TRBV7-9 combines with J gene TRBJ2-1; 9 bases are a match to TRBD1. Germline V lookup: CDR1 SEHNR, CDR2 FQNEAQ (reference sequence). The CDR3 runs 17 residues. CDR3 amino acids: CASSGIIQGARYNERFF. The CDR3 DNA reads TGTGCCAGCAGCGGGATCATACAGGGGGCGCGGTACAATGAGCGGTTCTTC.

V is TRBV14 and J is TRBJ1-5; D remains unclear. Trimming took off 1 base at V and 5 bases at J, with 12 bases between the two ends. This CDR3 is built from 15 residues. Per germline, CDR1 SGHDN and CDR2 FVKESK. The CDR3 loop reads CASSQGEGPDQPQHF. Written as DNA, the CDR3 is TGTGCCAGCAGCCAAGGGGAGGGCCCCGATCAGCCCCAGCATTTT.

Ten or more counts support this clonotype. V is TRBV2 and J is TRBJ2-7, with TRBD1 matching 7 bases. The junction had 11 bases not matched to a gene; V was cut back by 8 bases and J by 1 base. CDR1 and CDR2 (germline): SNHLY, FYNNEI. CDR3 length: 15 amino acids. CDR3 nucleotide sequence: TGTGCCAGCGAGCTTCGACAGGGTTTTTCCTACGAGCAGTACTTC. It encodes CASELRQGFSYEQYF.